Following are 15 T cell receptor beta chains from one sample sequenced in a study of blood T cell repertoires in COVID-19. The repertoire was sequenced with immunoSEQ multiplex PCR; TCRdb's copy has only in-frame clones and lacks some. The sample gives about 90,000 clones, approximately 86% of which show up once; around 1.3% is in the top ten. The sequencing sample was made of peripheral blood. The receptors come from a man older than 75 with active or convalescent COVID-19.

The chain couples TRBV28 to TRBJ1-5; perhaps TRBD1 as D (5 bases). This CDR3 is built from 13 residues. Germline values: CDR1 MDHEN, CDR2 SYDVKM. V lost 8 bases to trimming and J lost 5 bases, with 13 bases between them. The CDR3 coding sequence is TGTGCCAGCGATAGTAGGGGCTATCAGCCCCAGCATTTT. Translation gives CASDSRGYQPQHF.

The sample holds a few counts of this clone. The genes are TRBV5-5 and TRBJ1-2; D possibly corresponds to TRBD1 (6 bases). The CDR3 runs to 15 residues. V was shortened by 0 bases and J by 2 bases, with 11 bases between the two germline ends. Looked up from germline, CDR1 is SGHKS and CDR2 is YYEKEE (reference sequence). The chain's CDR3 is CASSLDAGANYGYTF. The CDR3, as DNA: TGTGCCAGCAGCTTGGACGCAGGGGCGAACTATGGCTACACCTTC.

The chain combines TRBV18 with TRBJ1-1; D gene unclear. This CDR3 region has 12 residues. Germline CDR1 KGHSH, CDR2 LQKENI. Trimming took off 3 bases at V and 1 base at J, with 3 bases between the two ends. The CDR3 bases are TGTGCCAGCTCACCCGGGAACACTGAAGCTTTCTTT. It is translated as CASSPGNTEAFF.

The chain couples TRBV28 to TRBJ1-1; weak D call: TRBD1 (5 bases). V lost 11 bases, J lost 4 bases, and 17 bases lay in between. The germline V gene has CDR1 MDHEN and CDR2 SYDVKM. The CDR3 has 13 amino acids. As DNA, the CDR3 is TGTGCCTCAAAAGGGACGGGGGGCACTGAAGCTTTCTTT. Protein product: CASKGTGGTEAFF.

This clone was detected only once. CDR3 in DNA: TGTGCCGCTGGAATTAGCGGGAGAGACGGGGTCAATGAGCAGTTCTTC. Translating gives CAAGISGRDGVNEQFF. The chain has TRBV10-3 and TRBJ2-1; 9 nucleotides align to TRBD2. This CDR3 is built from 16 residues. Germline CDR1 and CDR2: ENHRY and SYGVKD. Losses at the gene ends were 11 bases for V and 6 bases for J; bases not matched to a gene: 17.

The chain uses TRBV14 and TRBJ1-1, with a tentative D call TRBD1 (6 bases). CDR1 and CDR2 (germline): SGHDN, FVKESK. The CDR3 has 18 amino acids. V dropped 4 bases and J dropped 2 bases, with 23 bases sitting between them. This CDR3 is CASSPRIGGYSLNTEAFF. CDR3 DNA: TGTGCCAGCAGCCCCCGCATTGGGGGCTACTCTTTAAACACTGAAGCTTTCTTT. Together with reference TRBV14 and TRBJ1-1, the CDR3 gives the full variable domain: EAGVTQFPSHSVIEKGQTVTLRCDPISGHDNLYWYRRVMGKEIKFLLHFVKESKQDESGMPNNRFLAERTGGTYSTLKVQPAELEDSGVYFCASSPRIGGYSLNTEAFFGQGTRLTVV.

The chain uses TRBV11-3 and TRBJ2-7; 7 nucleotides line up with TRBD2. Looked up from germline, CDR1 is SGHNT and CDR2 is YENEEA. V lost 4 bases, J lost 6 bases, and 6 bases stayed unmatched. The CDR3 sequence is 13 residues long. The CDR3 loop is CASSSGGEGEQYF. The CDR3, as DNA: TGTGCCAGCAGCTCGGGAGGTGAAGGCGAGCAGTACTTC.

This sequence joins TRBV5-4 and TRBJ2-1; TRBD1 aligns across 7 bases. This CDR3 spans 18 amino acids. J was trimmed by 7 bases and V by 3 bases; bases with no gene match: 19. Germline V gene lookup returns CDR1 SGHNT and CDR2 YYREEE (reference sequence). The CDR3 region has the DNA TGTGCCAGCAGCTCCAATGTCAACCCGGGACAGACAAAAAATGAGCAGTTCTTC. Translation: CASSSNVNPGQTKNEQFF.

This clone is a singleton in its sample. V is TRBV5-1 and J is TRBJ2-1; no firm D call. The germline CDR1 and CDR2 sequences are SGHRS and YFSETQ. This CDR3 has 15 residues. V was cut by 2 bases and J by 10 bases, with 19 bases left in between. This CDR3 reads CASSFTRDNAGEQFF. The CDR3 coding sequence is TGCGCCAGCAGCTTCACGCGAGACAATGCCGGCGAGCAGTTCTTC.

This clone occurred once. This chain uses TRBV6-2 or TRBV6-3 with TRBJ2-2; TRBD1 is a possible D gene (6 bases). CDR1 is MNHEY, CDR2 SVGEGT, per germline. This CDR3 is built from 14 residues. The V and J ends lost 6 bases and 4 bases respectively, with 12 bases between them. The CDR3 DNA follows: TGTGCCAGCAGCCCACAGGGCCCCACCGGGGAGCTGTTTTTT. It codes for CASSPQGPTGELFF.

The chain has TRBV7-9 and TRBJ2-1; D call uncertain. V was trimmed by 1 base and J by 0 bases, leaving 7 bases between them. Per the germline V gene, CDR1 is SEHNR and CDR2 is FQNEAQ (reference sequence). The CDR3 covers 15 residues. CDR3 region: CASSLEHHSYNEQFF. In DNA form, the CDR3 reads TGTGCCAGCAGCTTAGAGCACCACTCCTACAATGAGCAGTTCTTC.

The rearrangement joins TRBV5-4 to TRBJ1-1, with TRBD1 identical over 7 bases. V gave up 0 bases and J gave up 1 base; unmatched junction bases: 3. This CDR3 has 15 amino acids. CDR1 is SGHNT and CDR2 is YYREEE in the germline V gene (reference sequence). The CDR3 DNA is TGTGCCAGCAGCTTGGCGGGACAGAAGAACACTGAAGCTTTCTTT. Its protein product is CASSLAGQKNTEAFF.

This clone has only one observation. The J gene is TRBJ2-1, the V gene TRBV5-1; 8 bases agree with TRBD2. V shed 0 bases and J 6 bases; nucleotides not matched to a gene: 5. The CDR3 extends over 15 amino acids. Germline V gene data show CDR1 as SGHRS and CDR2 as YFSETQ. This CDR3 reads CASSLGVAGINEQFF. The DNA for the CDR3 is TGCGCCAGCAGCTTGGGGGTAGCGGGGATCAATGAGCAGTTCTTC.

Only one count was recorded for this clone. The chain uses TRBV29-1 and TRBJ2-1; 8 bases map to TRBD2. The trim removed 3 bases at V and 6 bases at J, leaving 1 base unmatched. The germline V gene has CDR1 SQVTM and CDR2 ANQGSEA. The CDR3 contains 12 residues. CDR3 amino acids: CSVDGRANEQFF. CDR3 sequence (DNA): TGCAGCGTTGACGGGAGGGCCAATGAGCAGTTCTTC.

The chain links TRBV5-1 to TRBJ2-5; a possible D gene is TRBD1 (5 bases). This CDR3 contains 13 residues. Trimming shortened V by 4 bases and J by 5 bases, and 12 bases separated the two germline ends. Germline loops: CDR1 SGHRS, CDR2 YFSETQ. In DNA form, the CDR3 reads TGCGCCAGCAGCGTAGGGGTTGGGGAGACCCAGTACTTC. It translates to CASSVGVGETQYF.